One sample yielded the 20 T cell receptor beta chains listed below, sequenced in a study of T cell repertoires in cytomegalovirus infection. One entry per CDR3 protein, called by TCRdb with MiXCR from the reads. The repertoire holds more than 400,000 distinct CDR3 sequences, with more than 20% as singletons. Sequenced: PBMCs. All receptors derive from a human donor in good health (CMV status not recorded). Some clones in this sample may be carry-over from other donors' samples.

This clonotype has at least ten counts. The V and J genes are TRBV6-1 and TRBJ1-2; D unclear. V lost 5 bases, J lost 6 bases, and 22 bases lay in between. The CDR3 length is 16 residues. Germline CDR1 and CDR2: MNHNS and SASEGT. In DNA form, the CDR3 reads TGTGCCAGCAGTCCTGGAACTTGGGGAGGACCCAATGGCTACACCTTC. This translates into CASSPGTWGGPNGYTF.

This clonotype was seen a few times. The chain joins TRBV7-2 to TRBJ2-3, with 12 positions matching TRBD2. The trim removed 1 base at V and 13 bases at J, leaving 9 bases unmatched. The germline CDR1 and CDR2 sequences are SGHTA and FQGNSA. The CDR3 is 15 amino acids. The CDR3 region is CASSLGSSGRGYKYF. In DNA, the CDR3 is TGTGCCAGCAGCTTAGGTTCTAGCGGGAGGGGGTATAAGTATTTT.

The chain is built from TRBV6-6 and TRBJ2-4, with 9 bases that match TRBD2. The CDR3 spans 17 residues. After removal of 3 bases from V and 1 base from J, the junction contained 7 bases not matched to a gene. Germline CDR1 and CDR2: MNHNY and SVGAGI (reference sequence). DNA for the CDR3: TGTGCCAGCAGTTATCGGGCTAGCGGGGTTGCCAAAAACATTCAGTACTTC. Protein sequence: CASSYRASGVAKNIQYF.

V and J are TRBV7-9 and TRBJ2-2; 7 positions match TRBD2. The CDR3 contains 18 residues. The germline CDR1 and CDR2 sequences are SEHNR and FQNEAQ (reference sequence). The J segment lost 1 base and the V segment lost 5 bases, leaving 13 bases of the junction unmatched. This CDR3 is CASSKPSLAEWNTGELFF. Here the CDR3 DNA reads TGTGCCAGCAGCAAACCTAGCCTAGCGGAGTGGAACACCGGGGAGCTGTTTTTT.

CDR3 in amino acids: CASSPTGWTGELFF. In DNA form, the CDR3 reads TGTGCCAGCAGCCCGACAGGGTGGACCGGGGAGCTGTTTTTT. The chain employs TRBV5-6 and TRBJ2-2; 7 bases fit TRBD1. The V gene's germline CDR1 is SGHDT and CDR2 YYEEEE. Unmatched junction bases numbered 5, after V lost 4 bases and J lost 5 bases. This CDR3 is built from 14 residues.

The CDR3 bases are TGCAGTGCTAGTGCCAACGCCCAGGGGGCCAACACAGATACGCAGTATTTT. Translated, it gives CSASANAQGANTDTQYF. The rearrangement links TRBV20-1 to TRBJ2-3, with 8 bases fitting TRBD1. The germline gives CDR1 DFQATT, CDR2 SNEGSKA (reference sequence). This CDR3 has 17 residues. V lost 3 bases to trimming and J lost 2 bases; unmatched junction nucleotides: 13.

Comment on this clonotype: This may be a read error: a much more frequent sequence differs by one nucleotide. This chain connects TRBV9 to TRBJ2-3; D may be TRBD1 (6 bases). Germline CDR1 reads SGDLS; CDR2 reads YYNGEE. Trimming removed 3 bases at V and 2 bases at J, with 7 bases between. The CDR3 covers 13 residues. Here the CDR3 DNA reads TGTGCCAGCAGCGCAGGGGTCACAGATACGCAGTATTTT. Translation gives CASSAGVTDTQYF.

This clonotype has a handful of counts. The chain uses TRBV6-5 and TRBJ2-3; TRBD2 aligns across 13 bases. Germline CDR1 and CDR2: MNHEY and SVGAGI. V shed 1 base, J shed 2 bases, and the junction held 3 bases outside the gene matches. The CDR3 totals 17 residues. The CDR3 spells CASSYLLAGGITDTQYF. The CDR3 DNA follows: TGTGCCAGCAGTTACTTACTAGCGGGAGGGATCACAGATACGCAGTATTTT.

In this sample, this clonotype turned up a few times. The CDR3 reads CAWSVGSMNTEAFF. CDR3 sequence (DNA): TGTGCCTGGAGTGTTGGCAGCATGAACACTGAAGCTTTCTTT. This sequence joins TRBV30 and TRBJ1-1; no reliable D call. The CDR3 has 14 residues. Trimming pared 0 bases from V and 0 bases from J, leaving 8 bases between. Looked up from germline, CDR1 is GTSNPN and CDR2 is SVGIG (reference sequence). The variable domain in full, completed from reference TRBV30 and TRBJ1-1, reads SQTIHQWPATLVQPVGSPLSLECTVEGTSNPNLYWYRQAAGRGLQLLFYSVGIGQISSEVPQNLSASRPQDRQFILSSKKLLLSDSGFYLCAWSVGSMNTEAFFGQGTRLTVV.

The table lists this clonotype with many counts. The chain employs TRBV19 and TRBJ1-1; D is perhaps TRBD1 (6 bases). Trimming removed 10 bases at V and 1 base at J, with 13 bases between. This CDR3 has 13 amino acids. Germline CDR1 reads LNHDA; CDR2 reads SQIVND (reference sequence). The CDR3 nucleotides read TGTGCCACCGCGGACAGCAAGAACACTGAAGCTTTCTTT. It codes for CATADSKNTEAFF.

This clonotype appeared many times. The chain links TRBV7-9 to TRBJ2-2; D uncertain. This CDR3 spans 13 amino acids. CDR1 and CDR2 from the germline V gene are SEHNR and FQNEAQ (reference sequence). The V gene lost 5 bases and the J gene lost 2 bases, with 6 bases spanning the gap. Written as DNA, the CDR3 is TGTGCCAGCAGCAGTAGTAACACCGGGGAGCTGTTTTTT. Translated, it gives CASSSSNTGELFF.

The chain combines TRBV5-4 with TRBJ1-3; possibly TRBD1 for D (5 bases). V lost 0 bases, J lost 1 base, and 11 bases lay in between. CDR3 size: 16 residues. From germline, CDR1 is SGHNT and CDR2 YYREEE (reference sequence). For the CDR3, the DNA is TGTGCCAGCAGCTTGGGGGACCGGAGGTCTGGAAACACCATATATTTT. This encodes CASSLGDRRSGNTIYF.

The chain employs TRBV6-6 and TRBJ2-1, with 8 bases that match TRBD1. Trimming took 7 bases from V and 6 from J; bases not matched to a gene: 8. The V gene's germline CDR1 is MNHNY and CDR2 SVGAGI (reference sequence). The CDR3 extends over 14 amino acids. In DNA, the CDR3 is TGTGCCAGCAACGCCGGGACAGGTAGCAATGAGCAGTTCTTC. Protein product: CASNAGTGSNEQFF.

The V call is TRBV20-1, the J call TRBJ2-7; maybe TRBD2 (6 bases). This CDR3 is built from 17 residues. The germline V and J ends were trimmed by 4 bases and 0 bases, with 22 bases remaining between them. The germline V gene encodes CDR1 DFQATT and CDR2 SNEGSKA (reference sequence). CDR3: CSATLGLPKLSSYEQYF. CDR3 nucleotides: TGCAGTGCTACCCTGGGACTCCCGAAACTTTCCTCCTACGAGCAGTACTTC.

The chain recombines TRBV28 with TRBJ2-5; D is perhaps TRBD2 (7 bases). V was clipped by 9 bases and J by 4 bases, with 18 bases between them. The germline CDR1 and CDR2 sequences are MDHEN and SYDVKM. This CDR3 comprises 14 residues. The CDR3 DNA reads TGTGCCAGTCGCGAGGGGGGGGCAAGAGAGACCCAGTACTTC. This sequence encodes CASREGGARETQYF.

This rearrangement joins TRBV7-6 to TRBJ2-3, with a weak D call TRBD2 (5 bases). Germline lookup yields CDR1 SGHVS and CDR2 FNYEAQ. The CDR3 contains 15 residues. V was trimmed by 5 bases and J by 3 bases, leaving 15 bases between them. CDR3 nucleotide sequence: TGTGCCAGCAGCCCTAGCTGGGGTAGGACAGATACGCAGTATTTT. Translation gives CASSPSWGRTDTQYF.

In its sample, this clonotype was seen many times. The chain is built from TRBV11-2 and TRBJ2-5; 9 nucleotides match TRBD1. The CDR3 spans 13 residues. V lost 7 bases and J lost 5; bases outside the gene matches: 5. The germline V gene encodes CDR1 SGHAT and CDR2 FQNNGV. CDR3 in DNA: TGTGCCAGCACCCGACAGGGGGGTGAGACCCAGTACTTC. Its protein is CASTRQGGETQYF.

This clonotype came up a few times. V gene TRBV28 combines with J gene TRBJ2-3; 10 bases map to TRBD1. The junction had 3 bases not matched to a gene; V was cut back by 3 bases and J by 3 bases. Per the germline V gene, CDR1 is MDHEN and CDR2 is SYDVKM. The CDR3 length is 15 residues. The CDR3 reads CASSFWGQGTDTQYF. The CDR3 coding sequence is TGTGCCAGCAGTTTTTGGGGACAGGGGACAGATACGCAGTATTTT.

V and J are TRBV2 and TRBJ2-1, with 13 bases lining up with TRBD2. The CDR3 is 16 amino acids. V lost 10 bases and J lost 3; bases outside the gene matches: 9. From germline, CDR1 is SNHLY and CDR2 FYNNEI. This chain's CDR3 is CATGLAGARNYNEQFF. The CDR3 nucleotides read TGTGCCACAGGACTAGCGGGAGCAAGAAACTACAATGAGCAGTTCTTC.

This clonotype has a handful of counts. The V call is TRBV28, the J call TRBJ2-6; 8 bases match TRBD2. This CDR3 region has 15 residues. Germline CDR1 MDHEN, CDR2 SYDVKM. The ends lost 6 bases at V and 4 bases at J; junction bases unmatched: 5. As DNA, the CDR3 is TGTGCCAGCAGCCCCGCGGGGGGCGGGGCCAACGTCCTGACTTTC. This gives the protein CASSPAGGGANVLTF. Drawing the rest from reference TRBV28 and TRBJ2-6, the complete variable domain is DVKVTQSSRYLVKRTGEKVFLECVQDMDHENMFWYRQDPGLGLRLIYFSYDVKMKEKGDIPEGYSVSREKKERFSLILESASTNQTSMYLCASSPAGGGANVLTFGAGSRLTVL.